This record concerns one T cell receptor beta chain sequence. Its target is not known. A clone one base away is much larger, so this may be a read error. These data belong to a study of identical twins. Whole-study findings and limits: Low generation probability was overrepresented in out-of-frame alpha sequences shared by twins.

After template switching added a universal primer site, the resulting cDNA carried unique molecular identifiers. TCRdb processed the 5' RACE reads anew with MiXCR; each CDR3 protein has one entry. The top ten clones hold more than 5% of a sample with hundreds of thousands of distinct CDR3 sequences, approximately 8% of them seen once. The CDR3 extends over 15 amino acids. Per the germline V gene, CDR1 is MDHEN and CDR2 is SYDVKM. These data also formed part of another study, on yellow fever vaccine responses in identical twins.

This receptor was identified in a woman aged 18-30 years in good health. The rearrangement joins TRBV28 to TRBJ2-7, with no clear D. The source material was CD8+ T cells sorted from blood. CDR3 in amino acids: CASSLEIERSYELYF. In nucleotides, the CDR3 is TGTGCCAGCAGTTTAGAGATAGAACGGTCCTACGAGCTGTACTTC.